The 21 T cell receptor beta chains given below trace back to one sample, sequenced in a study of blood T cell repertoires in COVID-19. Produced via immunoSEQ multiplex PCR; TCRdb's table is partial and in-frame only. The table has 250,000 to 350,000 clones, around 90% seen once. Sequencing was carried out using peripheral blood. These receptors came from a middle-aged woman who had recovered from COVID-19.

CDR3 in DNA: TGTGCCAGCAGTTCGCGGGGAGAAGGCTACACCTTC. Protein sequence: CASSSRGEGYTF. The chain uses TRBV12-3 or TRBV12-4 and TRBJ1-2; D gene ambiguous. There are 12 residues in the CDR3. Trimming left V 4 bases short and J 8 bases short, with 11 bases between.

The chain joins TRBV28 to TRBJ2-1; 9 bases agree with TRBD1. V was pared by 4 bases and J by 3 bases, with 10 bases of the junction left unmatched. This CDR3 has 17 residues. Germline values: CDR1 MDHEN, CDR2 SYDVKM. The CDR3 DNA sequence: TGTGCCAGCAGTTCGCCGTGGACAGGGGCCATCTACAATGAGCAGTTCTTC. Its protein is CASSSPWTGAIYNEQFF. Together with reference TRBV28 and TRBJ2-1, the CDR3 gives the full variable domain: DVKVTQSSRYLVKRTGEKVFLECVQDMDHENMFWYRQDPGLGLRLIYFSYDVKMKEKGDIPEGYSVSREKKERFSLILESASTNQTSMYLCASSSPWTGAIYNEQFFGPGTRLTVL.

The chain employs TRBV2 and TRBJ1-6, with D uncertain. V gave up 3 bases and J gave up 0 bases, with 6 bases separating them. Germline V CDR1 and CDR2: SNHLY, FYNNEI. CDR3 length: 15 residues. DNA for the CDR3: TGTGCCAGCAGTGAGGCGGGCTCCTATAATTCACCCCTCCACTTT. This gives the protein CASSEAGSYNSPLHF. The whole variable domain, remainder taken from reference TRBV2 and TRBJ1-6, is EPEVTQTPSHQVTQMGQEVILRCVPISNHLYFYWYRQILGQKVEFLVSFYNNEISEKSEIFDDQFSVERPDGSNFTLKIRSTKLEDSAMYFCASSEAGSYNSPLHFGNGTRLTVT.

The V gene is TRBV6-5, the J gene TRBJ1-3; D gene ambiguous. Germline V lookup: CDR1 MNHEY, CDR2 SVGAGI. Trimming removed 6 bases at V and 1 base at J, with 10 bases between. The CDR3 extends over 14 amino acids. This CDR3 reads CASRSAGSGNTIYF. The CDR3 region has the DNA TGTGCCAGCAGGTCCGCGGGATCTGGAAACACCATATATTTT.

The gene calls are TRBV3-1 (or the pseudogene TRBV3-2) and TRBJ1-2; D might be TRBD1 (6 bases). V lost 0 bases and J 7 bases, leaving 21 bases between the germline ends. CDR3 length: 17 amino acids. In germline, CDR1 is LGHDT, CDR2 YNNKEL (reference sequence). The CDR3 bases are TGTGCCAGCAGCCAAGAAGGACAGAGTGCCGGGAATGGTGGCTACACCTTC. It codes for CASSQEGQSAGNGGYTF.

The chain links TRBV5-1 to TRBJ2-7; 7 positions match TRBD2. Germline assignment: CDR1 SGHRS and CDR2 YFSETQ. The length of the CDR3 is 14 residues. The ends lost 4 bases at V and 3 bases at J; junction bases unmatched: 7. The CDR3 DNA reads TGCGCCAGCAGCCGTGATCCGGGGGGCTACGAGCAGTACTTC. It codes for CASSRDPGGYEQYF.

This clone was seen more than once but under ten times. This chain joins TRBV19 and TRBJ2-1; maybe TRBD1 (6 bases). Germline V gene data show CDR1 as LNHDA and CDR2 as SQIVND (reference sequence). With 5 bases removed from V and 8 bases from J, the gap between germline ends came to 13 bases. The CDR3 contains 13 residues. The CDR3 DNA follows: TGTGCCAGTAGTGTGGGGGCCGCCGATGAGCAGTTCTTC. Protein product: CASSVGAADEQFF.

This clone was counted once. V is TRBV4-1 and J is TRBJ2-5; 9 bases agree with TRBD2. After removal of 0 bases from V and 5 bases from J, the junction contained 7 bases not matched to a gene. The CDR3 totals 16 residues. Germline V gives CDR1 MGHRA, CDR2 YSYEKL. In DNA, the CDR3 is TGCGCCAGCAGCCAAGATGGTAGCGGGGGTGGGGAGACCCAGTACTTC. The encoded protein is CASSQDGSGGGETQYF.

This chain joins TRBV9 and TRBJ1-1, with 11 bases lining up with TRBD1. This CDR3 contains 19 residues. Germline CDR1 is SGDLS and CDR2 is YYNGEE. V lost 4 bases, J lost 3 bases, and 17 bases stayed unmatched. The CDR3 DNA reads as TGTGCCAGCAGCCCAGTGGTTAGGACAGGGGGCGTGGGGGACACTGAAGCTTTCTTT. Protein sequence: CASSPVVRTGGVGDTEAFF.

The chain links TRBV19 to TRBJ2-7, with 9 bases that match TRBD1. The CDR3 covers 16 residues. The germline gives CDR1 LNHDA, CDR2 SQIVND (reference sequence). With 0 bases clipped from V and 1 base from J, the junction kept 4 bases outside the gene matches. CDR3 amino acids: CASSIDLDRGSYEQYF. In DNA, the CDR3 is TGTGCCAGTAGTATAGATTTGGACAGGGGTTCCTACGAGCAGTACTTC. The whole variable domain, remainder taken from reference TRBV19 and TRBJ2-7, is DGGITQSPKYLFRKEGQNVTLSCEQNLNHDAMYWYRQDPGQGLRLIYYSQIVNDFQKGDIAEGYSVSREKKESFPLTVTSAQKNPTAFYLCASSIDLDRGSYEQYFGPGTRLTVT.

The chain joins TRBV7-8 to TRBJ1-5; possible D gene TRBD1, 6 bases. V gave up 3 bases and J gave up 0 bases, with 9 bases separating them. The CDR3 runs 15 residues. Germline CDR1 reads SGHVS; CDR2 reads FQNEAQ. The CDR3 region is CASSLGQHSNQPQHF. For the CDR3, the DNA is TGTGCCAGCAGCTTGGGACAACATAGCAATCAGCCCCAGCATTTT.

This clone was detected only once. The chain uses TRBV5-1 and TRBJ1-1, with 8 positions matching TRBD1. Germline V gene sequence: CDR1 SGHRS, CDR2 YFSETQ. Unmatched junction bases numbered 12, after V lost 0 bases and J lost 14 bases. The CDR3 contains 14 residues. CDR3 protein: CASSLADREQDPFF. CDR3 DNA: TGCGCCAGCAGCTTGGCGGACAGGGAACAGGACCCCTTCTTT. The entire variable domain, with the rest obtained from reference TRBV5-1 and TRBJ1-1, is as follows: KAGVTQTPRYLIKTRGQQVTLSCSPISGHRSVSWYQQTPGQGLQFLFEYFSETQRNKGNFPGRFSGRQFSNSRSEMNVSTLELGDSALYLCASSLADREQDPFFGQGTRLTVV.

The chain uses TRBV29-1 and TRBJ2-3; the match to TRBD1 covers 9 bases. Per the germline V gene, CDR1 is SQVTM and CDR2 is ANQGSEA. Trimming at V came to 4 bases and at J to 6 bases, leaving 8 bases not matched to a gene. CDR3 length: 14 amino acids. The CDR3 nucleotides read TGCAGCGTTGGACAGGACAGGGGTTCCGATACGCAGTATTTT. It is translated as CSVGQDRGSDTQYF.

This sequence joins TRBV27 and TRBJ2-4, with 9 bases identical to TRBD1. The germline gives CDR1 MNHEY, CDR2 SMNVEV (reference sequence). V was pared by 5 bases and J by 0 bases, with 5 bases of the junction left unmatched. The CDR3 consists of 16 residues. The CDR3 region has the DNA TGTGCCAGCAGTGCGGACAGGGGATTAGCCAAAAACATTCAGTACTTC. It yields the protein CASSADRGLAKNIQYF.

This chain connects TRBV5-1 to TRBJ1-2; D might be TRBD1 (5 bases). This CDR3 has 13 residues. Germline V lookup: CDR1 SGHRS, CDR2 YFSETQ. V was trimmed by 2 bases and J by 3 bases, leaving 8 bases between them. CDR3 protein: CASSFRVDYGYTF. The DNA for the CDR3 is TGCGCCAGCAGCTTCAGGGTTGACTATGGCTACACCTTC.

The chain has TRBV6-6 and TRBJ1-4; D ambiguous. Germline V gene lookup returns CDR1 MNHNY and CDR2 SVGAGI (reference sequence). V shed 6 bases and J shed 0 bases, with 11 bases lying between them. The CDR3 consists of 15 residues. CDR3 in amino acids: CASSGHGATNEKLFF. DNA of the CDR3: TGTGCCAGCAGCGGTCATGGTGCAACTAATGAAAAACTGTTTTTT.

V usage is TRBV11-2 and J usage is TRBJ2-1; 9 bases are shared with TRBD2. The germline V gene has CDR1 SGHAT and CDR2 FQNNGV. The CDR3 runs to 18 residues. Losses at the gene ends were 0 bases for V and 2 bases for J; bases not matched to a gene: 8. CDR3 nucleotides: TGTGCCAGCAGCTTAGATACGGCTAGCGGGAAGACCTACAATGAGCAGTTCTTC. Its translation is CASSLDTASGKTYNEQFF.

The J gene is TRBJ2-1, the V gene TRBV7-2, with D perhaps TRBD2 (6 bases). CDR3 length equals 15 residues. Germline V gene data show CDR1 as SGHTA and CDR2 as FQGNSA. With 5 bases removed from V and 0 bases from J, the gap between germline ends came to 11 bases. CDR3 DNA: TGTGCCAGCAGCGGGAGGTTTAGCTCCTACAATGAGCAGTTCTTC. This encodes CASSGRFSSYNEQFF.

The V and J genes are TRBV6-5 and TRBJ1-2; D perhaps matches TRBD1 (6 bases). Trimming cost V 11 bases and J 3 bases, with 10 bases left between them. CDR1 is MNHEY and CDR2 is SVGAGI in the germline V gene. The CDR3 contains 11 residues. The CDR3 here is CAADSYYGYTF. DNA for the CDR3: TGTGCCGCGGACAGCTACTATGGCTACACCTTC.

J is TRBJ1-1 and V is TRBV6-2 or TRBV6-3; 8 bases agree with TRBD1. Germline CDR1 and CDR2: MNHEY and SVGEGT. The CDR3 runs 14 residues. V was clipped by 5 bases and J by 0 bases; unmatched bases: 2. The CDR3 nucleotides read TGTGCCAGCAGTGACAGGGGTTTGAACACTGAAGCTTTCTTT. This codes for CASSDRGLNTEAFF.

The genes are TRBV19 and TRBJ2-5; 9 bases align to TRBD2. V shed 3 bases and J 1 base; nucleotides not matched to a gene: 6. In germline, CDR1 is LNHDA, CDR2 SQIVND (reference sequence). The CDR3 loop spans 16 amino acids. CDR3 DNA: TGTGCCAGTAGTATCGGCGGCGGGAGGGGCCAAGAGACCCAGTACTTC. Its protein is CASSIGGGRGQETQYF.